The 20 T cell receptor beta chains presented below share a single source sample, sequenced in a study of T-cell reconstitution after alpha-beta-depleted transplantation in children. Library preparation (for TCRbeta) was performed with unique molecular identifiers. Each CDR3 protein is one row after TCRdb ran MiXCR on the PCR reads. The sample lists tens of thousands of distinct CDR3 sequences, under 7% occurring once. Sequencing used PBMCs, mostly from graft donor cells, obtained 180 days after TCRalphabeta/CD19-depleted stem cell transplant. These receptors came from a male patient between 10 and 17 years old who had a stem cell transplant for acute myeloid leukemia, so the T cells may come from the graft donor.

This clonotype was seen ten or more times. The chain uses TRBV6-5 and TRBJ2-7, with a possible D match to TRBD2 (6 bases). V gave up 3 bases and J gave up 2 bases, with 26 bases separating them. The CDR3 sequence is 19 residues long. Germline lookup yields CDR1 MNHEY and CDR2 SVGAGI. DNA of the CDR3: TGTGCCAGCAGTTATGGTATTAGCGGAGAGCTTGCCTTAACCTACGAGCAGTACTTC. Translated, it gives CASSYGISGELALTYEQYF.

This clonotype was recorded at least ten times. V gene TRBV6-5 combines with J gene TRBJ1-2, with a weak D call TRBD1 (5 bases). The V end was cut by 6 bases, the J end by 6 bases, with 17 bases between. The germline CDR1 and CDR2 sequences are MNHEY and SVGAGI. The CDR3 consists of 14 residues. CDR3 in amino acids: CASSPGRSIDGYTF. As DNA, the CDR3 is TGTGCCAGCAGCCCAGGGAGATCCATTGATGGCTACACCTTC.

Ten or more counts support this clonotype. The J gene is TRBJ2-7, the V gene TRBV9, with D possibly matching TRBD2 (5 bases). V lost 3 bases and J lost 4, with 17 bases in between. The CDR3 spans 15 residues. Per the germline V gene, CDR1 is SGDLS and CDR2 is YYNGEE. Written as DNA, the CDR3 is TGTGCCAGCAGCGAGGCGAGCGGCAACCTTTACGAGCAGTACTTC. Translating it yields CASSEASGNLYEQYF.

There are many counts of this clonotype. V gene TRBV9 combines with J gene TRBJ1-3; D is ambiguous. This CDR3 is 15 amino acids long. Germline values: CDR1 SGDLS, CDR2 YYNGEE. Trimming removed 0 bases at V and 1 base at J, with 8 bases between. Here the CDR3 reads CASSVVGGSGNTIYF. As DNA, the CDR3 is TGTGCCAGCAGCGTAGTAGGCGGATCTGGAAACACCATATATTTT.

As to this clonotype: Since a much larger clone is just one base distant, this may be a read error. The chain uses TRBV12-3 or TRBV12-4 and TRBJ1-5; D gene uncertain. V dropped 1 base and J dropped 7 bases, with 20 bases sitting between them. The CDR3 extends over 17 amino acids. CDR3 bases: TGTGCCAGCAGTTTAGAAAGTTCGGCATGGGCTAGGCAGCCCCAGCATTTT. This encodes CASSLESSAWARQPQHF.

This clonotype was counted many times. The chain couples TRBV20-1 to TRBJ2-6; TRBD2 aligns across 7 bases. The CDR3 covers 18 residues. The germline CDR1 and CDR2 sequences are DFQATT and SNEGSKA (reference sequence). Trimming took 1 base from V and 1 from J; bases not matched to a gene: 10. The CDR3 DNA reads as TGCAGTGCTAGAGGGGACCCCGGGGGGAAATCTGGGGCCAACGTCCTGACTTTC. As protein: CSARGDPGGKSGANVLTF.

This clonotype came up many times. The chain has TRBV27 and TRBJ1-6; tentative D call: TRBD1 (6 bases). The CDR3 sequence is 15 residues long. Germline V gives CDR1 MNHEY, CDR2 SMNVEV (reference sequence). Deletions cut 2 bases from V and 4 bases from J, with 9 bases between. DNA of the CDR3: TGTGCCAGCAGTTTACAGGGGTTGTATAATTCACCCCTCCACTTT. It translates to CASSLQGLYNSPLHF.

This clonotype was detected ten times or more. J is TRBJ1-1 and V is TRBV27, with 7 bases that match TRBD1. Germline loops: CDR1 MNHEY, CDR2 SMNVEV (reference sequence). V shed 10 bases, J shed 4 bases, and the junction held 9 bases outside the gene matches. CDR3 length equals 13 residues. For the CDR3, the DNA is TGTGCCACCGCGACAGGGAGGGCCACTGAAGCTTTCTTT. Its protein is CATATGRATEAFF.

The table lists this clonotype with many counts. The chain has TRBV7-2 and TRBJ2-6, with a weak D call TRBD2 (5 bases). Germline loops: CDR1 SGHTA, CDR2 FQGNSA. The V gene lost 5 bases and the J gene lost 4 bases, with 12 bases spanning the gap. This CDR3 has 15 residues. The CDR3 spells CASSLSAGGANVLTF. The CDR3 DNA follows: TGTGCCAGCAGCCTATCGGCGGGCGGGGCCAACGTCCTGACTTTC.

This clonotype came up many times. The V call is TRBV20-1, the J call TRBJ2-5; TRBD2 is a possible D gene (6 bases). Germline-derived CDR1 and CDR2 are DFQATT and SNEGSKA (reference sequence). CDR3 size: 15 residues. Trimming stripped 0 bases from V and 1 base from J, with 12 bases between. This CDR3 is CSARDAGGPQETQYF. CDR3 coding DNA: TGCAGTGCTAGAGATGCCGGAGGGCCCCAAGAGACCCAGTACTTC.

To note about this clonotype: A much larger clone differs from this one at a single base, so this may be a read error. This chain links TRBV5-6 with TRBJ2-2, with 16 bases aligning to TRBD2. The CDR3 contains 18 residues. Looked up from germline, CDR1 is SGHDT and CDR2 is YYEEEE. The trim removed 8 bases at V and 3 bases at J, leaving 10 bases unmatched. CDR3 in amino acids: CARSAGTSGRAYTGELFF. The CDR3 DNA reads as TGTGCCAGGAGCGCCGGGACTAGCGGGAGGGCCTACACCGGGGAGCTGTTTTTT.

This clonotype has ten or more counts. The V and J genes are TRBV7-2 and TRBJ2-5; possible D gene TRBD2, 5 bases. Germline V lookup: CDR1 SGHTA, CDR2 FQGNSA. There are 13 residues in the CDR3. V was clipped by 2 bases and J by 7 bases, with 11 bases between them. The CDR3 here is CASSLFVEGTQYF. The CDR3 DNA reads TGTGCCAGCAGCTTATTCGTTGAGGGGACCCAGTACTTC.

This clonotype was counted ten times or more. This chain connects TRBV24-1 to TRBJ1-5, with D tentatively TRBD1 (5 bases). Trimming took off 5 bases at V and 7 bases at J, with 11 bases between the two ends. This CDR3 comprises 13 residues. Germline CDR1 KGHDR, CDR2 SFDVKD. CDR3 residues: CATSVRAGQPQHF. The CDR3 nucleotides are TGTGCCACCAGTGTCAGGGCGGGACAGCCCCAGCATTTT.

This clonotype counts as medium-sized. The V call is TRBV27, the J call TRBJ2-2; TRBD1 is a possible D gene (5 bases). Germline V gives CDR1 MNHEY, CDR2 SMNVEV (reference sequence). The V and J ends lost 6 bases and 9 bases respectively, with 11 bases between them. This CDR3 is built from 12 residues. The CDR3 DNA reads as TGTGCCAGCAGGCCCATGGGGCGGGAGCTGTTTTTT. This translates into CASRPMGRELFF.

This clonotype has a count of ten or more. The chain links TRBV5-8 to TRBJ2-3, with 12 bases fitting TRBD2. The CDR3 is made up of 15 amino acids. The germline gives CDR1 SGHTS, CDR2 YDEGEE. The V segment lost 6 bases and the J segment 6 bases; nucleotides outside the gene matches: 8. The CDR3 nucleotides are TGTGCCAGCATCACAGGACTAGCGGGACCCGATACGCAGTATTTT. It is translated as CASITGLAGPDTQYF.

This clonotype was observed many times. The chain uses TRBV5-5 and TRBJ2-5; 7 positions match TRBD2. Germline loops: CDR1 SGHKS, CDR2 YYEKEE (reference sequence). This CDR3 contains 16 residues. The ends lost 3 bases at V and 2 bases at J; junction bases unmatched: 10. Here the CDR3 DNA reads TGTGCCAGCAGCTCAGGCGGGAGAGGGGTGCAAGAGACCCAGTACTTC. Its translation: CASSSGGRGVQETQYF.

In this sample, this clonotype turned up many times. V usage is TRBV12-3 or TRBV12-4 and J usage is TRBJ1-1; perhaps TRBD1 as D (6 bases). V shed 2 bases and J shed 5 bases, with 18 bases lying between them. The CDR3 loop spans 16 amino acids. The CDR3 sequence: CASSLRATGKRTEAFF. The CDR3 DNA sequence: TGTGCCAGCAGTTTAAGGGCCACAGGGAAGAGGACTGAAGCTTTCTTT.

This clonotype was seen a few times. This may stem from a read error, because a much larger clone lies one nucleotide away. V and J are TRBV28 and TRBJ1-5; no reliable D call. This CDR3 has 13 amino acids. Germline V gene lookup returns CDR1 MDHEN and CDR2 SYDVKM. Trimming removed 2 bases from V and 11 bases from J, with 13 bases in between. CDR3 DNA: TGTGCCAGCAGTTTAATTGACGACTGGTCCCAGCATTTT. Protein sequence: CASSLIDDWSQHF.

At least ten counts were recorded for this clonotype. The rearrangement uses TRBV19 and TRBJ2-1; unclear D gene. The germline gives CDR1 LNHDA, CDR2 SQIVND (reference sequence). The CDR3 runs 14 residues. The germline V and J ends were trimmed by 0 bases and 10 bases, with 13 bases remaining between them. CDR3 DNA: TGTGCCAGTAGTATAGATCGCAGGCTTGGCGAGCAGTTCTTC. This translates into CASSIDRRLGEQFF.

This clonotype was seen many times. The chain recombines TRBV28 with TRBJ2-7; D possibly corresponds to TRBD2 (6 bases). The V end lost 6 bases, the J end lost 12 bases, and 18 bases lay between the germline ends. The germline gives CDR1 MDHEN, CDR2 SYDVKM. This CDR3 is built from 12 residues. The CDR3 region is CASSTSGLSSYF. The CDR3 coding sequence is TGTGCCAGCAGCACTTCGGGACTCTCCTCGTACTTC.